What follows are 30 T cell receptor beta chains derived from one specimen sequenced in a study of blood T cell repertoires in COVID-19. Method: immunoSEQ multiplex PCR; TCRdb's copy keeps in-frame clones and lacks some. The sample yields around 370,000 clones, 87% seen once. The sample was peripheral blood. These receptors were collected from a woman in her 50s with COVID-19, enrolled during active disease.

J is TRBJ2-5 and V is TRBV11-2, with TRBD1 identical over 9 bases. The CDR3 totals 17 residues. The ends lost 2 bases at V and 5 bases at J; junction bases unmatched: 12. The germline V gene encodes CDR1 SGHAT and CDR2 FQNNGV. Here the CDR3 reads CASSLIRTGATRETQYF. For the CDR3, the DNA is TGTGCCAGCAGCTTAATAAGGACAGGGGCCACCAGGGAGACCCAGTACTTC.

The rearrangement links TRBV7-6 to TRBJ2-7, with TRBD2 identical over 9 bases. The CDR3 has 15 amino acids. Trimming cost V 5 bases and J 4 bases; bases outside gene matches: 9. Germline CDR1 and CDR2: SGHVS and FNYEAQ. CDR3 residues: CASSHEAGGSYEQYF. In nucleotides, the CDR3 is TGTGCCAGCAGCCATGAAGCGGGAGGTAGTTACGAGCAGTACTTC. Using reference TRBV7-6 and TRBJ2-7 for the parts outside the CDR3, the full variable domain is GAGVSQSPRYKVTKRGQDVALRCDPISGHVSLYWYRQALGQGPEFLTYFNYEAQQDKSGLPNDRFSAERPEGSISTLTIQRTEQRDSAMYRCASSHEAGGSYEQYFGPGTRLTVT.

The V and J genes are TRBV6-5 and TRBJ1-1, with D possibly TRBD1 on 6 matching bases. In germline, CDR1 is MNHEY, CDR2 SVGAGI. The CDR3 has 13 residues. V was clipped by 7 bases and J by 3 bases, with 12 bases between them. This chain's CDR3 is CASKTGVYTEAFF. Written as DNA, the CDR3 is TGTGCCAGCAAGACAGGTGTATACACTGAAGCTTTCTTT.

This chain connects TRBV9 to TRBJ2-3; 9 bases match TRBD1. After removal of 0 bases from V and 3 bases from J, the junction contained 2 bases not matched to a gene. CDR1 and CDR2 from the germline V gene are SGDLS and YYNGEE. The CDR3 contains 15 residues. The CDR3 DNA follows: TGTGCCAGCAGCGTAGGACAGGGGGGTACAGATACGCAGTATTTT. This gives the protein CASSVGQGGTDTQYF.

This sequence joins TRBV19 and TRBJ2-1, with TRBD2 matching 11 bases. CDR3 length equals 15 residues. Germline CDR1 is LNHDA and CDR2 is SQIVND (reference sequence). The V segment lost 6 bases and the J segment 8 bases; nucleotides outside the gene matches: 9. The CDR3 region is CASSRTSGRRDEQFF. The CDR3 DNA is TGTGCCAGTAGCCGAACTAGCGGGAGAAGGGATGAGCAGTTCTTC.

This clone was counted once. The chain recombines TRBV7-3 with TRBJ2-1; D is ambiguous. The CDR3 has 13 amino acids. V was pared by 5 bases and J by 4 bases, with 9 bases between. Germline V gives CDR1 SGHTA, CDR2 FQGTGA. The CDR3 region has the DNA TGTGCCAGCAGCCAGAGCGTGTACAATGAGCAGTTCTTC. Amino acids: CASSQSVYNEQFF.

The chain employs TRBV9 and TRBJ2-1; 9 bases map to TRBD2. The V gene's germline CDR1 is SGDLS and CDR2 YYNGEE. The CDR3 spans 16 residues. The J segment lost 4 bases and the V segment lost 4 bases, leaving 9 bases of the junction unmatched. The CDR3 bases are TGTGCCAGCAGCATTAACTTGGCGGGAGGGTACAATGAGCAGTTCTTC. Residues: CASSINLAGGYNEQFF. The variable domain in full, with the rest retrieved from reference TRBV9 and TRBJ2-1, is DSGVTQTPKHLITATGQRVTLRCSPRSGDLSVYWYQQSLDQGLQFLIQYYNGEERAKGNILERFSAQQFPDLHSELNLSSLELGDSALYFCASSINLAGGYNEQFFGPGTRLTVL.

This chain links TRBV6-5 with TRBJ1-1; D ambiguous. Germline CDR1 reads MNHEY; CDR2 reads SVGAGI. The CDR3 covers 14 residues. With 6 bases removed from V and 3 bases from J, the gap between germline ends came to 14 bases. CDR3 in DNA: TGTGCCAGCAGCCTACTCAAGGACTACACTGAAGCTTTCTTT. Translated: CASSLLKDYTEAFF.

This chain connects TRBV6-4 to TRBJ2-3; D not resolved. The germline V gene has CDR1 MRHNA and CDR2 SNTAGT. V was cut by 6 bases and J by 2 bases, with 3 bases left in between. This CDR3 has 11 residues. Here the CDR3 reads CASRYTDTQYF. The CDR3 DNA is TGTGCCAGCAGATACACAGATACGCAGTATTTT.

The chain joins TRBV18 to TRBJ2-7; D might be TRBD1 (5 bases). V gave up 3 bases and J gave up 0 bases, with 6 bases separating them. The CDR3 length is 13 residues. Germline assignment: CDR1 KGHSH and CDR2 LQKENI. The CDR3 sequence: CASSPQGSYEQYF. The CDR3 DNA reads TGTGCCAGCTCACCGCAGGGCTCCTACGAGCAGTACTTC.

The chain couples TRBV6-2 or TRBV6-3 to TRBJ2-1, with 11 bases identical to TRBD2. V shed 4 bases, J shed 3 bases, and the junction held 17 bases outside the gene matches. This CDR3 contains 20 residues. Germline CDR1 and CDR2: MNHEY and SVGEGT. CDR3 nucleotide sequence: TGTGCCAGCAGTTCCGCAGGACTAGCGGGCAACTCTCGGGGCTACAATGAGCAGTTCTTC. It codes for CASSSAGLAGNSRGYNEQFF.

This clone was seen more than once but under ten times. This chain joins TRBV9 and TRBJ1-2; D not certain. This CDR3 spans 14 amino acids. The germline V and J ends were trimmed by 0 bases and 7 bases, with 13 bases remaining between them. The V gene's germline CDR1 is SGDLS and CDR2 YYNGEE. CDR3 protein: CASSVASGSLGYTF. CDR3 in DNA: TGTGCCAGCAGCGTAGCTTCGGGGTCGCTTGGCTACACCTTC.

The chain recombines TRBV29-1 with TRBJ2-2; 9 bases map to TRBD1. Germline values: CDR1 SQVTM, CDR2 ANQGSEA. Trimming removed 0 bases from V and 6 bases from J; junction bases left unmatched: 11. The CDR3 consists of 17 residues. As DNA, the CDR3 is TGCAGCGTTGAAGATACGGGGACAGGGTCTAGACCCGGGGAGCTGTTTTTT. The encoded protein is CSVEDTGTGSRPGELFF.

The J gene is TRBJ2-1, the V gene TRBV24-1; D not certain. The V and J ends lost 1 base and 3 bases respectively, with 3 bases between them. Per the germline V gene, CDR1 is KGHDR and CDR2 is SFDVKD. This CDR3 contains 13 residues. DNA for the CDR3: TGTGCCACCAGTGATTTCGGCTACAATGAGCAGTTCTTC. It codes for CATSDFGYNEQFF.

V is TRBV21-1 and J is TRBJ1-1; the table's D call of TRBD1 was not tested on the DNA. TRBV21-1 has pseudogene status. The CDR3 is made up of 17 amino acids. CDR3 nucleotide sequence: TGTGCCAGCACCCCAGGGCTATGGGACAGAGGGAACACTGAAGCTTTCTTT. It yields the protein CASTPGLWDRGNTEAFF.

This chain uses TRBV13 with TRBJ2-1, with 13 bases aligning to TRBD2. With 4 bases clipped from V and 5 bases from J, the junction kept 5 bases outside the gene matches. Germline V lookup: CDR1 PRHDT, CDR2 FYEKMQ (reference sequence). CDR3 length: 16 amino acids. Here the CDR3 reads CASSWGLAGKNNEQFF. CDR3 coding DNA: TGTGCCAGCAGCTGGGGACTAGCGGGAAAGAACAATGAGCAGTTCTTC.

This clone has a single count. The J gene is TRBJ2-7, the V gene TRBV7-8; tentatively, D is TRBD1 (6 bases). V lost 5 bases and J lost 3, with 23 bases in between. Germline V gene lookup returns CDR1 SGHVS and CDR2 FQNEAQ. The CDR3 spans 17 residues. The CDR3 nucleotides read TGTGCCAGCAGCAATCATCATACAGGGATCCGCGACTACGAGCAGTACTTC. Its protein product is CASSNHHTGIRDYEQYF.

This clone was seen only once. The chain uses TRBV5-8 and TRBJ1-5; 8 bases are a match to TRBD1. Germline CDR1 and CDR2: SGHTS and YDEGEE. The length of the CDR3 is 15 residues. V lost 4 bases and J lost 4; bases outside the gene matches: 7. CDR3 in DNA: TGTGCCAGCAGCCGACAGGGGTTCTCGAATCAGCCCCAGCATTTT. Protein sequence: CASSRQGFSNQPQHF. Together with reference TRBV5-8 and TRBJ1-5, the CDR3 gives the full variable domain: EAGVTQSPTHLIKTRGQQATLRCSPISGHTSVYWYQQALGLGLQFLLWYDEGEERNRGNFPPRFSGRQFPNYSSELNVNALELEDSALYLCASSRQGFSNQPQHFGDGTRLSIL.

This chain joins TRBV7-8 and TRBJ1-2; D is possibly TRBD1 (5 bases). This CDR3 contains 14 residues. V was shortened by 1 base and J by 8 bases, with 14 bases between the two germline ends. The V gene's germline CDR1 is SGHVS and CDR2 FQNEAQ. Here the CDR3 DNA reads TGTGCCAGCAGCTTAGATGTCGGGGGGAGCGGCTACACCTTC. Translated, it gives CASSLDVGGSGYTF.

The chain combines TRBV6-6 with TRBJ1-3, with 8 bases lining up with TRBD1. The germline gives CDR1 MNHNY, CDR2 SVGAGI (reference sequence). Germline trimming cut 6 bases from V and 3 bases from J; bases unmatched to any gene: 10. The CDR3 totals 16 residues. In DNA, the CDR3 is TGTGCCAGCAGCTTGGACAGGGCCGTATTTGGAAACACCATATATTTT. It yields the protein CASSLDRAVFGNTIYF.

The gene calls are TRBV4-2 and TRBJ2-2, with D tentatively TRBD2 (6 bases). This CDR3 comprises 14 residues. Trimming shortened V by 4 bases and J by 0 bases, and 6 bases separated the two germline ends. Germline V gene sequence: CDR1 LGHNA, CDR2 YNFKEQ. The CDR3 region has the DNA TGTGCCAGCAGCCTAGCGGCGAACACCGGGGAGCTGTTTTTT. Protein product: CASSLAANTGELFF.

The gene calls are TRBV19 and TRBJ2-1; 7 nucleotides align to TRBD1. From germline, CDR1 is LNHDA and CDR2 SQIVND (reference sequence). This CDR3 spans 15 amino acids. V was clipped by 5 bases and J by 6 bases; unmatched bases: 10. The CDR3: CASSSRGNPTNEQFF. The CDR3 region has the DNA TGTGCCAGTAGTTCCAGGGGGAATCCCACCAATGAGCAGTTCTTC. Supplemented by reference TRBV19 and TRBJ2-1, the full variable domain reads DGGITQSPKYLFRKEGQNVTLSCEQNLNHDAMYWYRQDPGQGLRLIYYSQIVNDFQKGDIAEGYSVSREKKESFPLTVTSAQKNPTAFYLCASSSRGNPTNEQFFGPGTRLTVL.

This clone appeared a few times. The chain combines TRBV5-4 with TRBJ2-7, with 10 bases fitting TRBD1. The trim removed 0 bases at V and 0 bases at J, leaving 0 bases unmatched. CDR1 is SGHNT and CDR2 is YYREEE in the germline V gene (reference sequence). The CDR3 sequence is 15 residues long. CDR3 amino acids: CASSLGQGASYEQYF. In DNA, the CDR3 is TGTGCCAGCAGCTTGGGACAGGGGGCCTCCTACGAGCAGTACTTC.

This clone was seen just once. The CDR3 here is CASSLVVAGARGELFF. CDR3 nucleotide sequence: TGTGCCAGCAGCTTGGTAGTAGCGGGAGCAAGGGGGGAGCTGTTTTTT. The rearrangement uses TRBV7-8 and TRBJ2-2, with 9 bases that match TRBD2. Per germline, CDR1 SGHVS and CDR2 FQNEAQ. This CDR3 spans 16 amino acids. Trimming cost V 3 bases and J 8 bases; bases outside gene matches: 10.

The chain recombines TRBV27 with TRBJ1-2; D perhaps matches TRBD1 (6 bases). This CDR3 has 13 residues. V lost 3 bases to trimming and J lost 8 bases, with 13 bases between them. Germline CDR1 reads MNHEY; CDR2 reads SMNVEV (reference sequence). This chain's CDR3 is CASSFIRGGGYTF. In nucleotides, the CDR3 is TGTGCCAGCAGTTTTATCAGGGGCGGCGGCTACACCTTC.

The CDR3 region is CASSHSLMNTEAFF. CDR3 nucleotide sequence: TGCGCCAGCAGCCATAGTTTGATGAACACTGAAGCTTTCTTT. The chain recombines TRBV4-1 with TRBJ1-1; D uncertain. The CDR3 sequence is 14 residues long. V was trimmed by 3 bases and J by 0 bases, leaving 8 bases between them. Germline-derived CDR1 and CDR2 are MGHRA and YSYEKL.

The chain recombines TRBV5-1 with TRBJ2-3; the D gene is possibly TRBD1 (6 bases). Germline CDR1 SGHRS, CDR2 YFSETQ. V lost 4 bases and J lost 1, with 10 bases in between. This CDR3 is 14 amino acids long. CDR3 DNA: TGCGCCAGCAGCCAACAGGGACGCACAGATACGCAGTATTTT. It is translated as CASSQQGRTDTQYF.

The chain has TRBV13 and TRBJ2-7; 9 bases line up with TRBD1. The CDR3 has 15 amino acids. V dropped 5 bases and J dropped 0; count of bases not matched to a gene: 5. Germline V gives CDR1 PRHDT, CDR2 FYEKMQ (reference sequence). This CDR3 reads CASSPRDRVSYEQYF. The CDR3 nucleotides read TGTGCCAGCAGCCCCCGGGACAGGGTCTCCTACGAGCAGTACTTC.

This chain uses TRBV19 with TRBJ2-7, with a possible D match to TRBD1 (6 bases). V shed 5 bases and J shed 5 bases, with 16 bases lying between them. The CDR3 covers 14 residues. Germline CDR1 LNHDA, CDR2 SQIVND (reference sequence). CDR3 protein: CASSDQTGRNEQYF. The CDR3 nucleotides are TGTGCCAGTAGTGACCAGACAGGTAGGAACGAGCAGTACTTC.

Relative to its sample, this clone is medium-sized. The gene calls are TRBV14 and TRBJ1-1, with 7 bases aligning to TRBD1. Germline-derived CDR1 and CDR2 are SGHDN and FVKESK. This CDR3 region has 13 residues. J was trimmed by 6 bases and V by 6 bases; bases with no gene match: 7. For the CDR3, the DNA is TGTGCCAGCAGTATAACAGGGGCCGCTGAAGCTTTCTTT. Amino acids: CASSITGAAEAFF.